Listed here are 18 T cell receptor beta chains from one sample, sequenced in a study of immune evolution from preneoplasia to lung adenocarcinoma. Profiling relied on immunoSEQ multiplex PCR, and the TCRdb table lists in-frame clones only, not all of them. The sample lists 14,000 to 15,000 clones; more than 65% were seen once. The source material was FFPE minimally invasive lung adenocarcinoma tissue. These receptors were taken from a person aged 55-80 years with lung adenocarcinoma.

The chain couples TRBV5-5 to TRBJ1-2; 7 nucleotides line up with TRBD1. Trimming cost V 4 bases and J 7 bases; bases outside gene matches: 10. The V gene's germline CDR1 is SGHKS and CDR2 YYEKEE (reference sequence). The CDR3 covers 14 residues. CDR3 protein: CASSQVDRRGGYTF. As DNA, the CDR3 is TGTGCCAGCAGCCAGGTGGACAGGCGCGGTGGCTACACCTTC. Combining the CDR3 with reference TRBV5-5 and TRBJ1-2 gives the whole variable domain DAGVTQSPTHLIKTRGQQVTLRCSPISGHKSVSWYQQVLGQGPQFIFQYYEKEERGRGNFPDRFSARQFPNYSSELNVNALLLGDSALYLCASSQVDRRGGYTFGSGTRLTVV.

V is TRBV11-3 and J is TRBJ2-3; TRBD1 matches at 8 bases. The CDR3 covers 15 residues. Germline V gene data show CDR1 as SGHNT and CDR2 as YENEEA. The trim removed 6 bases at V and 8 bases at J, leaving 13 bases unmatched. The CDR3 region has the DNA TGTGCCAGCAGTTCATCCTCAGGGGGCAAGGCTACGCAGTATTTT. As protein: CASSSSSGGKATQYF.

This clone was detected a few times. The chain links TRBV18 to TRBJ1-1; possibly TRBD1 for D (5 bases). Per the germline V gene, CDR1 is KGHSH and CDR2 is LQKENI. The CDR3 is made up of 17 amino acids. The ends were cut back, 2 bases at V and 5 bases at J, with 21 bases in the middle. In DNA, the CDR3 is TGTGCCAGCTCACCAGTCTTTCAGGGAGGTGAGAAAACTGAAGCTTTCTTT. Translated, it gives CASSPVFQGGEKTEAFF. Full variable domain (rest looked up from reference TRBV18 and TRBJ1-1): NAGVMQNPRHLVRRRGQEARLRCSPMKGHSHVYWYRQLPEEGLKFMVYLQKENIIDESGMPKERFSAEFPKEGPSILRIQQVVRGDSAAYFCASSPVFQGGEKTEAFFGQGTRLTVV.

The gene calls are TRBV5-8 and TRBJ2-7; D remains unclear. This CDR3 region has 14 residues. Trimming stripped 2 bases from V and 1 base from J, with 10 bases between. Germline V gene lookup returns CDR1 SGHTS and CDR2 YDEGEE. CDR3 DNA sequence: TGTGCCAGCAGCTTCGGGTTGGCTTCCTACGAGCAGTACTTC. Protein: CASSFGLASYEQYF.

This clone was seen a single time. CDR3 nucleotides: TGTGCCAGCAGCTTAGGGGCAGGCCAAGAGACCCAGTACTTC. Its translation is CASSLGAGQETQYF. The genes are TRBV7-2 and TRBJ2-5; D remains unclear. Trimming cost V 1 base and J 1 base, with 7 bases left between them. The CDR3 has 14 amino acids. From germline, CDR1 is SGHTA and CDR2 FQGNSA.

This rearrangement joins TRBV7-3 to TRBJ2-2; 7 positions match TRBD1. The CDR3 length is 15 residues. Germline CDR1 SGHTA, CDR2 FQGTGA. J lost 1 base, V lost 3 bases, and 2 bases had no gene match. The CDR3 coding sequence is TGTGCCAGCAGCTTGACAGGGAAGAACACCGGGGAGCTGTTTTTT. Its protein product is CASSLTGKNTGELFF.

The rearrangement uses TRBV5-1 and TRBJ2-2; no clear D gene. The CDR3 has 16 amino acids. CDR1 and CDR2 from the germline V gene are SGHRS and YFSETQ. The germline V and J ends were trimmed by 3 bases and 0 bases, with 12 bases remaining between them. The CDR3 reads CASSSHRPANTGELFF. The DNA for the CDR3 is TGCGCCAGCAGCTCGCACAGACCCGCGAACACCGGGGAGCTGTTTTTT.

As to this clone: The same CDR3 is also encoded by other DNA sequences in this sample. The rearrangement links TRBV13 to TRBJ2-1; the match to TRBD2 covers 12 bases. J gave up 13 bases and V 5 bases, and 12 bases lay outside the gene matches. This CDR3 has 15 residues. CDR1 and CDR2 (germline): PRHDT, FYEKMQ (reference sequence). The chain's CDR3 is CASSLTSGGFREQFF. The CDR3 bases are TGTGCCAGCAGCCTGACTAGCGGGGGCTTCAGGGAACAGTTCTTC.

The CDR3 region is CASTHRQGNNEQFF. The DNA for the CDR3 is TGTGCCAGCACCCATCGACAGGGGAATAATGAGCAGTTCTTC. The V gene is TRBV6-5, the J gene TRBJ2-1; 8 nucleotides agree with TRBD1. The CDR3 spans 14 residues. The ends lost 7 bases at V and 7 bases at J; junction bases unmatched: 9. Germline lookup yields CDR1 MNHEY and CDR2 SVGAGI.

The chain uses TRBV5-1 and TRBJ2-3; TRBD2 matches at 9 bases. From germline, CDR1 is SGHRS and CDR2 YFSETQ. Trimming cost V 2 bases and J 4 bases; bases outside gene matches: 2. CDR3 length: 14 amino acids. The CDR3 nucleotides read TGCGCCAGCAGCTTTAGCGGGGGAGCAGATACGCAGTATTTT. Its protein is CASSFSGGADTQYF.

This clone was seen only a few times. The chain joins TRBV7-6 to TRBJ2-3, with 7 bases matching TRBD1. Germline V gene data show CDR1 as SGHVS and CDR2 as FNYEAQ. V shed 3 bases, J shed 4 bases, and the junction held 1 base outside the gene matches. The CDR3 is made up of 13 amino acids. The CDR3: CASSFDRADTQYF. The CDR3 DNA is TGTGCCAGCAGCTTTGACAGGGCAGATACGCAGTATTTT.

The chain combines TRBV6-5 with TRBJ2-7, with D possibly matching TRBD1 (5 bases). Trimming took 0 bases from V and 3 from J, leaving 12 bases between them. The germline gives CDR1 MNHEY, CDR2 SVGAGI. The CDR3 is made up of 15 amino acids. The CDR3 here is CASSYSAQGNYEQYF. The DNA of the CDR3 is TGTGCCAGCAGTTACTCGGCCCAGGGTAACTACGAGCAGTACTTC.

This chain uses TRBV19 with TRBJ1-1; tentatively, D is TRBD1 (5 bases). Germline values: CDR1 LNHDA, CDR2 SQIVND (reference sequence). V was trimmed by 1 base and J by 5 bases, leaving 11 bases between them. This CDR3 comprises 14 residues. CDR3 sequence: CASSIGGGRTEAFF. The CDR3 nucleotides are TGTGCCAGTAGTATAGGTGGGGGTAGGACTGAAGCTTTCTTT.

V usage is TRBV7-2 and J usage is TRBJ2-1, with D uncertain. This CDR3 contains 15 residues. The V end was cut by 6 bases, the J end by 0 bases, with 12 bases between. Germline CDR1 and CDR2: SGHTA and FQGNSA. The CDR3 region has the DNA TGTGCCAGCAGGATAGACTCGAGCTCCTACAATGAGCAGTTCTTC. This translates into CASRIDSSSYNEQFF. The whole variable domain, remainder taken from reference TRBV7-2 and TRBJ2-1, is GAGVSQSPSNKVTEKGKDVELRCDPISGHTALYWYRQSLGQGLEFLIYFQGNSAPDKSGLPSDRFSAERTGGSVSTLTIQRTQQEDSAVYLCASRIDSSSYNEQFFGPGTRLTVL.

The chain has TRBV29-1 and TRBJ1-1; 9 positions agree with TRBD1. Germline CDR1 is SQVTM and CDR2 is ANQGSEA. The CDR3 length is 12 residues. The V segment lost 5 bases and the J segment 5 bases; nucleotides outside the gene matches: 3. The CDR3 sequence is CSVRTGETEAFF. CDR3 coding DNA: TGCAGCGTTAGGACAGGGGAGACTGAAGCTTTCTTT.

This clone was detected only a few times. The CDR3 DNA reads as TGTGCCAGCAGCTTGCAACAGGTGGGAATCCGGGAGCAGTACTTC. Its translation is CASSLQQVGIREQYF. V usage is TRBV5-6 and J usage is TRBJ2-7, with D perhaps matching TRBD1 (5 bases). Germline V gene data show CDR1 as SGHDT and CDR2 as YYEEEE. The CDR3 has 15 residues. V dropped 1 base and J dropped 7 bases, with 18 bases sitting between them.

This clone was counted a few times. J is TRBJ2-2 and V is TRBV6-1; D might be TRBD1 or TRBD2, each matching 5 bases. CDR3 length: 18 residues. Trimming cost V 2 bases and J 6 bases, with 22 bases left between them. The germline gives CDR1 MNHNS, CDR2 SASEGT. CDR3 sequence: CASSELLVGPSGPGELFF. The CDR3 nucleotides are TGTGCCAGCAGTGAATTGTTAGTGGGGCCCAGCGGTCCCGGGGAGCTGTTTTTT.

This chain joins TRBV11-2 and TRBJ2-5; D is unclear. Germline V gene lookup returns CDR1 SGHAT and CDR2 FQNNGV. The CDR3 runs to 17 residues. The V gene lost 0 bases and the J gene lost 1 base, with 15 bases spanning the gap. This chain's CDR3 is CASSLDSVRALQETQYF. CDR3 bases: TGTGCCAGCAGCTTAGATTCTGTCCGGGCCCTCCAAGAGACCCAGTACTTC.